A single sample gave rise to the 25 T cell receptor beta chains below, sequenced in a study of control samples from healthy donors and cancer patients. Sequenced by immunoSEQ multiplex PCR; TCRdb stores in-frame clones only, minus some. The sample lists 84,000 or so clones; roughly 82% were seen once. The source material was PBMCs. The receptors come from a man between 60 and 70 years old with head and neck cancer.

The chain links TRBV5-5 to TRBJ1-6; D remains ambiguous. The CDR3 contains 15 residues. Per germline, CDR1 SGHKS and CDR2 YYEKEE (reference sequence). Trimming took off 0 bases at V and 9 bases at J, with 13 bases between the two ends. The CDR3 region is CASSLEWAGGSPLHF. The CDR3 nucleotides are TGTGCCAGCAGCTTGGAATGGGCAGGTGGTTCACCCCTCCACTTT.

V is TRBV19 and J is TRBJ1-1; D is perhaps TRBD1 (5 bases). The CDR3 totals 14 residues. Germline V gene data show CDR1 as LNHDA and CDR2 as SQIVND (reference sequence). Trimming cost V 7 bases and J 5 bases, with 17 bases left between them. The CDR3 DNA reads TGTGCCAGTAAAGGGGAGGCAGGGTGGACTGAAGCTTTCTTT. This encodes CASKGEAGWTEAFF.

The CDR3 nucleotides are TGTGCCAGCAGAGTCCCGGGGGGGACCCAGTACTTC. Protein sequence: CASRVPGGTQYF. V is TRBV6-5 and J is TRBJ2-5; 7 bases are a match to TRBD2. Germline V gives CDR1 MNHEY, CDR2 SVGAGI. The CDR3 is 12 amino acids. With 6 bases clipped from V and 7 bases from J, the junction kept 5 bases outside the gene matches.

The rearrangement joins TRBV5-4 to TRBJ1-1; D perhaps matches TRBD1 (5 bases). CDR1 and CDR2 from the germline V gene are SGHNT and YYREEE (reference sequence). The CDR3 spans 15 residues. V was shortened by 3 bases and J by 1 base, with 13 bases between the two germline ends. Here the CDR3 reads CASSSPGHKNTEAFF. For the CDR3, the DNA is TGTGCCAGCAGCTCCCCCGGACACAAGAACACTGAAGCTTTCTTT. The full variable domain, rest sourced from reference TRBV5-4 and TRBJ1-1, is ETGVTQSPTHLIKTRGQQVTLRCSSQSGHNTVSWYQQALGQGPQFIFQYYREEENGRGNFPPRFSGLQFPNYSSELNVNALELDDSALYLCASSSPGHKNTEAFFGQGTRLTVV.

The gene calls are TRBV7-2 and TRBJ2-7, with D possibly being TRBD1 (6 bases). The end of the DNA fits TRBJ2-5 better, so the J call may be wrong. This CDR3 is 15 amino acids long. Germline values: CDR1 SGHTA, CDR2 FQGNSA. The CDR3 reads CASSLVGRGGETQYF. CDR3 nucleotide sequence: TGTGCCAGCAGCTTAGTGGGCAGGGGTGGAGAGACCCAGTACTTC.

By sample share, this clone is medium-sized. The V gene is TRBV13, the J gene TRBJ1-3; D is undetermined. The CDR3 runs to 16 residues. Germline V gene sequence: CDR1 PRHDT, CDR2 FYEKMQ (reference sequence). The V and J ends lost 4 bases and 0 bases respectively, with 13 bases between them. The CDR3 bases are TGTGCCAGCAGCTCCCCTCCCGTGAGCTCTGGAAACACCATATATTTT. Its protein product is CASSSPPVSSGNTIYF.

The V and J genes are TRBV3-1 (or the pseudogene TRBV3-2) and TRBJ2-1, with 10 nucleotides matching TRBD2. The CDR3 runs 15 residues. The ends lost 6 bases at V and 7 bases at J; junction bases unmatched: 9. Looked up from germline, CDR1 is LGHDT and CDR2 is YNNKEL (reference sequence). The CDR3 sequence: CASSLSGRIKNEQFF. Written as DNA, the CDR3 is TGTGCCAGCAGTCTTAGCGGGAGGATAAAGAATGAGCAGTTCTTC.

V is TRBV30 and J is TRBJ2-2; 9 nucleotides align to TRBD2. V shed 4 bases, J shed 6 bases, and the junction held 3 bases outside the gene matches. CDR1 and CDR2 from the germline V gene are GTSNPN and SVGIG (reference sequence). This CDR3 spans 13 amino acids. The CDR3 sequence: CAWIEREAGELFF. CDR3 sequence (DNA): TGTGCCTGGATCGAGCGGGAGGCCGGGGAGCTGTTTTTT.

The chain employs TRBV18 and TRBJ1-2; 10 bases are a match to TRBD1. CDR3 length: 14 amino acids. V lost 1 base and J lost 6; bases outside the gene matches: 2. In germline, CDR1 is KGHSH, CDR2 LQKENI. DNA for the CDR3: TGTGCCAGCTCACCACTGGGGACAGGGGATGGCTACACCTTC. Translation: CASSPLGTGDGYTF. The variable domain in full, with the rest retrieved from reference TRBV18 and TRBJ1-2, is NAGVMQNPRHLVRRRGQEARLRCSPMKGHSHVYWYRQLPEEGLKFMVYLQKENIIDESGMPKERFSAEFPKEGPSILRIQQVVRGDSAAYFCASSPLGTGDGYTFGSGTRLTVV.

Here the CDR3 DNA reads TGTGCCAGCTCACCACCCGGAGGAGAAGGGGGCGAGCAGTACTTC. Translating gives CASSPPGGEGGEQYF. This sequence joins TRBV18 and TRBJ2-7; perhaps TRBD1 as D (6 bases). The CDR3 sequence is 15 residues long. V was pared by 0 bases and J by 6 bases, with 15 bases between. Germline V gene sequence: CDR1 KGHSH, CDR2 LQKENI.

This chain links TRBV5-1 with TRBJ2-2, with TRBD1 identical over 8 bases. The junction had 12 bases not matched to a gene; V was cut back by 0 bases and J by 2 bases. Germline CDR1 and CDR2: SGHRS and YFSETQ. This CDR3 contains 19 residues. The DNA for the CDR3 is TGCGCCAGCAGCTTGGCCGGAGGCCAGGGGGCTTATAACACCGGGGAGCTGTTTTTT. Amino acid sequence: CASSLAGGQGAYNTGELFF.

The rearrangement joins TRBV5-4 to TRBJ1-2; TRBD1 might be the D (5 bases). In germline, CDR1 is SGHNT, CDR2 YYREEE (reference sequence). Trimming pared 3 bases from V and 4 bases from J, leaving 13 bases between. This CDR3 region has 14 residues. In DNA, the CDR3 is TGTGCCAGCAGCTGGGGCAGACCAGGCTATGGCTACACCTTC. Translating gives CASSWGRPGYGYTF.

The CDR3 here is CASREAGGSPDTQYF. The CDR3 DNA reads as TGTGCCAGCAGGGAAGCGGGGGGCAGCCCAGATACGCAGTATTTT. V gene TRBV7-9 combines with J gene TRBJ2-3; 9 bases are a match to TRBD2. Germline V gene lookup returns CDR1 SEHNR and CDR2 FQNEAQ (reference sequence). The trim removed 6 bases at V and 4 bases at J, leaving 8 bases unmatched. This CDR3 region has 15 residues.

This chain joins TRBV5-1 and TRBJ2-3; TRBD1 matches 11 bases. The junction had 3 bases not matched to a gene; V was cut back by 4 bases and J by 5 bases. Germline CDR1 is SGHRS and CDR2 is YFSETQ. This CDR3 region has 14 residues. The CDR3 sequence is CASSLGTGGDTQYF. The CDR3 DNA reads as TGCGCCAGCAGCCTTGGGACAGGGGGAGATACGCAGTATTTT.

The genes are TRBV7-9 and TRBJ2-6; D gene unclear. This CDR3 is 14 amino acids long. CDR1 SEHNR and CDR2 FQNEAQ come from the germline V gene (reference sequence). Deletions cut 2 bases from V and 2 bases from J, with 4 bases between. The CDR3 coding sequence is TGTGCCAGCAGCTTAATAGCTGGGGCCAACGTCCTGACTTTC. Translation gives CASSLIAGANVLTF.

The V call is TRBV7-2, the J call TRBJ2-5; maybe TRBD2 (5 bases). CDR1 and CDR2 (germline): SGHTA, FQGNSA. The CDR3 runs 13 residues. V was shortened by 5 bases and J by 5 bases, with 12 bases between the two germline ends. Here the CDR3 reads CASSRIREETQYF. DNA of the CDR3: TGTGCCAGCAGCCGGATAAGGGAGGAGACCCAGTACTTC.

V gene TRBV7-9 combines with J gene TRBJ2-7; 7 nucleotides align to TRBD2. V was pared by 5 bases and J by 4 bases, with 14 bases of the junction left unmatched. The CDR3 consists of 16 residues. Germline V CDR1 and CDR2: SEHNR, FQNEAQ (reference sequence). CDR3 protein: CASSALAGRAAYEQYF. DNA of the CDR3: TGTGCCAGCAGCGCCCTGGCGGGGAGGGCTGCGTACGAGCAGTACTTC.

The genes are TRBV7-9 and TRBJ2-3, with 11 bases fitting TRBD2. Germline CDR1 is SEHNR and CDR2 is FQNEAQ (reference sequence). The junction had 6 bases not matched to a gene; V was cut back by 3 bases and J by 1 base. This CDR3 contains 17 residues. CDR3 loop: CASSFLAGGFGTDTQYF. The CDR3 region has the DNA TGTGCCAGCAGCTTTCTAGCGGGAGGATTCGGCACAGATACGCAGTATTTT.

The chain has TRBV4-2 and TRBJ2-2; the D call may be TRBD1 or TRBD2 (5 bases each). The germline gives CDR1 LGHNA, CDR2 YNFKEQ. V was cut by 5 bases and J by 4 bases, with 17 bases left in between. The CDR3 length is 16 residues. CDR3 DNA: TGTGCCAGCAGCAAGACCGGGACGATATCCACCGGGGAGCTGTTTTTT. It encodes CASSKTGTISTGELFF.

As DNA, the CDR3 is TGTGCCAGCAGTTTATCCCTCCGACTCTCTAGCACAGATACGCAGTATTTT. Its protein is CASSLSLRLSSTDTQYF. V gene TRBV28 combines with J gene TRBJ2-3; D ambiguous. Germline V lookup: CDR1 MDHEN, CDR2 SYDVKM. This CDR3 contains 17 residues. Trimming took 1 base from V and 0 from J, leaving 14 bases between them.

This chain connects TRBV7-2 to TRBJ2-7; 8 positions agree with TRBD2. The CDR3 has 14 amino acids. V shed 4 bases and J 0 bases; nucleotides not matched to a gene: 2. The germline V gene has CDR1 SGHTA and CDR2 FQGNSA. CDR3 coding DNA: TGTGCCAGCAGCTCGGGGGGGAGCTCCTACGAGCAGTACTTC. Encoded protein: CASSSGGSSYEQYF.

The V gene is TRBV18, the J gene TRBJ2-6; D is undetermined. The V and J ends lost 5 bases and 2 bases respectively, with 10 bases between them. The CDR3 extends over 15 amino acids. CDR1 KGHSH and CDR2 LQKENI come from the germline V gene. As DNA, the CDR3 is TGTGCCAGCTCAAACGACATAGCTGGGGCCAACGTCCTGACTTTC. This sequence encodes CASSNDIAGANVLTF.

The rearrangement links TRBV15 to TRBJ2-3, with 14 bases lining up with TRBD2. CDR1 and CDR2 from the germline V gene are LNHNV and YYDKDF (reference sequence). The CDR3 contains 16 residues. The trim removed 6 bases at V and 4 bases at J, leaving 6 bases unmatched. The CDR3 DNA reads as TGTGCCACCAGTCCGGGACTAGCGGGAGTTGCAGATACGCAGTATTTT. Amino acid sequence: CATSPGLAGVADTQYF.

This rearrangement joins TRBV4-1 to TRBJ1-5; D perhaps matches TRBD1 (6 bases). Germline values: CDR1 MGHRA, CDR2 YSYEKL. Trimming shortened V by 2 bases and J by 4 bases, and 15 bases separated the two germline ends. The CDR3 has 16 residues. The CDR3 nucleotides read TGCGCCAGCAGCCAATCGTTTTCCAGGGGAAATCAGCCCCAGCATTTT. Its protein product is CASSQSFSRGNQPQHF.

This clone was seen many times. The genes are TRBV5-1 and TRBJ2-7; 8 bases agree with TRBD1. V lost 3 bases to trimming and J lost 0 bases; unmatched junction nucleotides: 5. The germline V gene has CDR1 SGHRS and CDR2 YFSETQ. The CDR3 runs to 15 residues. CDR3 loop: CASSSTGGTSYEQYF. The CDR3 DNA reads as TGCGCCAGCAGCTCCACAGGGGGAACCTCCTACGAGCAGTACTTC.